This T cell receptor beta chain was observed in a study of control samples from healthy donors and cancer patients. The V gene's germline CDR1 is SGHDN and CDR2 FVKESK. V was clipped by 4 bases and J by 0 bases, with 4 bases between them. This CDR3 is built from 13 residues. Sequenced by immunoSEQ multiplex PCR; TCRdb stores in-frame clones only, minus some. The sample has approximately 89,000 clones; roughly 84% are singletons. The J gene is TRBJ1-5, the V gene TRBV14; D is undetermined. This receptor was taken from a woman aged 40 to 50 in good health. The sample was blood. The CDR3 spells CASSRGSNQPQHF. CDR3 bases: TGTGCCAGCAGCCGGGGTAGCAATCAGCCCCAGCATTTT.